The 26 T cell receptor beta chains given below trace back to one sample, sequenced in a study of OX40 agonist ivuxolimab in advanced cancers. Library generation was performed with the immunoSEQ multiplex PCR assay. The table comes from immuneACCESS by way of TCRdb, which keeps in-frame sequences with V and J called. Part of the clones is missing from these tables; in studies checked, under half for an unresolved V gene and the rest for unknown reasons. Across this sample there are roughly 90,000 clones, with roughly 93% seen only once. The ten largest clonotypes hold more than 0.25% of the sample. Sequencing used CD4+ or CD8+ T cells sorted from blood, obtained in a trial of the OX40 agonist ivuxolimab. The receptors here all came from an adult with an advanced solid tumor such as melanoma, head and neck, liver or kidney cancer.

CDR3 protein: CASRSVGATNEKLFF. The DNA of the CDR3 is TGTGCCAGCAGGTCCGTCGGGGCAACTAATGAAAAACTGTTTTTT. The rearrangement links TRBV6-6 to TRBJ1-4; D gene ambiguous. This CDR3 is 15 amino acids long. Between the trimmed V and J ends, which lost 6 bases and 0 bases, there was a span of 11 bases. Germline V lookup: CDR1 MNHNY, CDR2 SVGAGI (reference sequence).

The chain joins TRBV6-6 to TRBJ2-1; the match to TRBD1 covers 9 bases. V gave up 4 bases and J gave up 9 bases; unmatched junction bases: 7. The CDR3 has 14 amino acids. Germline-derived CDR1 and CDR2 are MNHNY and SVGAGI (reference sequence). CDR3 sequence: CASSSLGTGSEQFF. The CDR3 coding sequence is TGTGCCAGCAGTTCCCTTGGGACAGGGAGTGAGCAGTTCTTC.

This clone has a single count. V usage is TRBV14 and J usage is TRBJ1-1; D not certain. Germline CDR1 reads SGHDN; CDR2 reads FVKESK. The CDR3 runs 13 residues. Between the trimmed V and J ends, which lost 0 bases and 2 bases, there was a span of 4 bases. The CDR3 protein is CASSQDRNTEAFF. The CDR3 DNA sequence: TGTGCCAGCAGCCAAGATCGTAACACTGAAGCTTTCTTT.

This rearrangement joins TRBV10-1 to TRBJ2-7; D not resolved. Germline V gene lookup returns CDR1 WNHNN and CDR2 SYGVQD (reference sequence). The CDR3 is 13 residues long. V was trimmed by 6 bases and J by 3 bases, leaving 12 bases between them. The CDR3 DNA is TGCGCCAGCAGAGCACCAGGCAGCTACGAGCAGTACTTC. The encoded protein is CASRAPGSYEQYF.

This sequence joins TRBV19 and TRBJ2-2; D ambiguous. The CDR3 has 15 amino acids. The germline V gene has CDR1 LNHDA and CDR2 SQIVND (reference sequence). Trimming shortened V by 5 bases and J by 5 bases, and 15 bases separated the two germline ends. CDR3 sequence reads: CASSLRPQTTGELFF. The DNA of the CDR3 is TGTGCCAGTAGTTTGCGACCGCAGACGACCGGGGAGCTGTTTTTT.

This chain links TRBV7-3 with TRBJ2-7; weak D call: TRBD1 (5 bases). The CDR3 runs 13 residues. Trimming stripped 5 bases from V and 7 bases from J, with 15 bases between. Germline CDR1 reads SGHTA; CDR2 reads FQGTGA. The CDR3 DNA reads TGTGCCAGCAGCGAAGGGGTGCTGGGAGAGCAGTACTTC. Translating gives CASSEGVLGEQYF.

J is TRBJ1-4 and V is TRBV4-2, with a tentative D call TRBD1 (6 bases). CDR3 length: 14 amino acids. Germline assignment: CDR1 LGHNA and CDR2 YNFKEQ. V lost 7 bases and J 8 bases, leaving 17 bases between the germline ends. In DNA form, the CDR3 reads TGTGCCAGCACTCGAGTGGGGGCTAGGGAAAAACTGTTTTTT. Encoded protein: CASTRVGAREKLFF.

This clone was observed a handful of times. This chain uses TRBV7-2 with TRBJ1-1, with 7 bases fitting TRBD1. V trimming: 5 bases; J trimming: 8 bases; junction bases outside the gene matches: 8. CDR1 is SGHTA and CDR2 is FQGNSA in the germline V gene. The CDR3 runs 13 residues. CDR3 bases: TGTGCCAGCAGCGCTACAGGGGTTGGGGAAGCTTTCTTT. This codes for CASSATGVGEAFF.

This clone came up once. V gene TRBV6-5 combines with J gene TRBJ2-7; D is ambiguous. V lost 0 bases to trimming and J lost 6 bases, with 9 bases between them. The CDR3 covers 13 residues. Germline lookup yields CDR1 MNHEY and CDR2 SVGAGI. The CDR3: CASSYSRATEQYF. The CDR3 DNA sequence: TGTGCCAGCAGTTACTCGAGAGCTACCGAGCAGTACTTC.

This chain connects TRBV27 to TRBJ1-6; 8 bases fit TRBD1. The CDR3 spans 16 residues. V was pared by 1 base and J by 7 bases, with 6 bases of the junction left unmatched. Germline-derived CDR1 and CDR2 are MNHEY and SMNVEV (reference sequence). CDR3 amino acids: CASSLLGQGANSPLHF. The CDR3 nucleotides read TGTGCCAGCAGTTTATTAGGGCAGGGGGCGAATTCACCCCTCCACTTT.

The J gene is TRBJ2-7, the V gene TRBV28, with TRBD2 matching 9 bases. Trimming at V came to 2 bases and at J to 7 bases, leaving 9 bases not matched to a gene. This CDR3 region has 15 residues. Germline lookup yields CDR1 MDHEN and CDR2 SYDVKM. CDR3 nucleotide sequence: TGTGCCAGCAGTTTAGGGCATAGCGGGAGTGGAGAGCAGTACTTC. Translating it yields CASSLGHSGSGEQYF.

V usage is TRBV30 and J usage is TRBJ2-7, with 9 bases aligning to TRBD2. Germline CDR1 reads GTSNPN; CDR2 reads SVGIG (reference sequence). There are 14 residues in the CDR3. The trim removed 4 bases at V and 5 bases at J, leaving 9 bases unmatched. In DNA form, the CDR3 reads TGTGCCTGGACCAGGGGACTAGCAGGCGACGAGCAGTACTTC. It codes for CAWTRGLAGDEQYF.

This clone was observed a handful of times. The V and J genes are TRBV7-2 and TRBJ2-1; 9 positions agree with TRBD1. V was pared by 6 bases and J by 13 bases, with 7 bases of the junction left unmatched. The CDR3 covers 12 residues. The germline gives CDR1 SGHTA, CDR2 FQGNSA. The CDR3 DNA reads TGTGCCAGCAGTTTTACGGGACAGGGACAGTTCTTC. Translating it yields CASSFTGQGQFF.

The CDR3 DNA reads as TGTGCCAGCAGCTTCTTGATAACTCAGAACTATGGCTACACCTTC. This gives the protein CASSFLITQNYGYTF. The chain recombines TRBV7-3 with TRBJ1-2; no clear D. CDR3 length equals 15 residues. The ends were cut back, 3 bases at V and 2 bases at J, with 13 bases in the middle. CDR1 is SGHTA, CDR2 FQGTGA, per germline.

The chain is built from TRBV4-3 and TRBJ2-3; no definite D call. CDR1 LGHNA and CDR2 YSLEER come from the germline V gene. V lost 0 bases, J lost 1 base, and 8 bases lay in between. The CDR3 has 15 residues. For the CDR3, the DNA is TGCGCCAGCAGCCAAGATCTACCGGGCACAGATACGCAGTATTTT. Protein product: CASSQDLPGTDTQYF.

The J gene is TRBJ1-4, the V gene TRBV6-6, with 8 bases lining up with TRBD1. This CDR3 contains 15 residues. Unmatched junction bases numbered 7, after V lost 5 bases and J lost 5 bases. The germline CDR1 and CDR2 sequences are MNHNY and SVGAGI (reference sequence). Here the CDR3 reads CASSDRDRGNEKLFF. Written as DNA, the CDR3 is TGTGCCAGCAGTGACAGAGACAGGGGAAATGAAAAACTGTTTTTT.

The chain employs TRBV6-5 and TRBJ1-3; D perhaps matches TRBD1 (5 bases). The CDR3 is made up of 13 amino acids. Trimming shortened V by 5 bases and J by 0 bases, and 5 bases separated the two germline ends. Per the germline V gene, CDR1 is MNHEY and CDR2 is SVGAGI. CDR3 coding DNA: TGTGCCAGCAGTGGGACCTCTGGAAACACCATATATTTT. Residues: CASSGTSGNTIYF.

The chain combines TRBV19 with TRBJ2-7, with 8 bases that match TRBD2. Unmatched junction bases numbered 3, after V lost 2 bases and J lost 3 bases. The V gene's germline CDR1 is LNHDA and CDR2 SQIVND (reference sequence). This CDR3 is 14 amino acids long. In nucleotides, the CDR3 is TGTGCCAGTAGTATAACCGGGAGGGGCTACGAGCAGTACTTC. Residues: CASSITGRGYEQYF.

The CDR3, as DNA: TGTGCCACCAGCAGAGATAGGGTCCGGCAGGGGTACAATGAGCAGTTCTTC. The encoded protein is CATSRDRVRQGYNEQFF. The chain uses TRBV15 and TRBJ2-1; possible D gene TRBD1, 6 bases. The CDR3 runs 17 residues. The germline V gene has CDR1 LNHNV and CDR2 YYDKDF (reference sequence). V lost 0 bases, J lost 4 bases, and 16 bases lay in between.

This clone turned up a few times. The CDR3 nucleotides are TGCAGCGTCAGGGGTGCTGGTGGCTACACCTTC. The encoded protein is CSVRGAGGYTF. J is TRBJ1-2 and V is TRBV29-1; D is perhaps TRBD1 (6 bases). CDR3 length: 11 residues. CDR1 is SQVTM and CDR2 is ANQGSEA in the germline V gene. Trimming cost V 6 bases and J 7 bases, with 12 bases left between them.

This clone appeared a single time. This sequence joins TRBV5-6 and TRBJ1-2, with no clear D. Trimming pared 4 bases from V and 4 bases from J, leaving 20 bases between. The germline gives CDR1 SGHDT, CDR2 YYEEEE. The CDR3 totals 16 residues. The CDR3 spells CASSPLGDGSGYGYTF. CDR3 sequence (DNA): TGTGCCAGCAGCCCACTAGGCGACGGGTCGGGCTATGGCTACACCTTC.

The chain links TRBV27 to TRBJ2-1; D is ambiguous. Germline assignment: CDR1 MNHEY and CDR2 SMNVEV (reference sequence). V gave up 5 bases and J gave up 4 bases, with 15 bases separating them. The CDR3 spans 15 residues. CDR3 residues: CASSPSTSLYNEQFF. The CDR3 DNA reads TGTGCCAGCAGTCCCTCTACATCCCTATACAATGAGCAGTTCTTC.

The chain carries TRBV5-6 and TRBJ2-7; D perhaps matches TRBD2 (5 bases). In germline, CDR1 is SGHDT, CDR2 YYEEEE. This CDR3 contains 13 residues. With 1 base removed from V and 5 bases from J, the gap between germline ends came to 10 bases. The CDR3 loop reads CASSLTGLNEQYF. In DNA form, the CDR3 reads TGTGCCAGCAGCTTGACGGGGTTGAACGAGCAGTACTTC.

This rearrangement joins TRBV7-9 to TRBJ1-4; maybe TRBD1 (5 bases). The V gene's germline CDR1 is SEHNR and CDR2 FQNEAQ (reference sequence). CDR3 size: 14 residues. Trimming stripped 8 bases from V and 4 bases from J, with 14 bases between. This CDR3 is CASARAGDNEKLFF. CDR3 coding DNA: TGTGCCAGCGCCAGGGCAGGTGATAATGAAAAACTGTTTTTT. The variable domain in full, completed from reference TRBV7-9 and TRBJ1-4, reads DTGVSQNPRHKITKRGQNVTFRCDPISEHNRLYWYRQTLGQGPEFLTYFQNEAQLEKSRLLSDRFSAERPKGSFSTLEIQRTEQGDSAMYLCASARAGDNEKLFFGSGTQLSVL.

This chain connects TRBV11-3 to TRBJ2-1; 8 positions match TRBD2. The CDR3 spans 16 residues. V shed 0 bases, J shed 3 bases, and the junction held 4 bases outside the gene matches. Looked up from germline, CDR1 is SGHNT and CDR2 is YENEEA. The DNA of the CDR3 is TGTGCCAGCAGCTTAGAAGGGCTAGCGGGCTACAATGAGCAGTTCTTC. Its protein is CASSLEGLAGYNEQFF.

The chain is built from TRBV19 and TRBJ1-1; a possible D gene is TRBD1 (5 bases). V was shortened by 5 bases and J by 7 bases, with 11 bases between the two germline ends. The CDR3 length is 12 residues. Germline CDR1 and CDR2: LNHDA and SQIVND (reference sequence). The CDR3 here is CASSFGQSEAFF. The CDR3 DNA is TGTGCCAGTAGTTTCGGACAAAGTGAAGCTTTCTTT.